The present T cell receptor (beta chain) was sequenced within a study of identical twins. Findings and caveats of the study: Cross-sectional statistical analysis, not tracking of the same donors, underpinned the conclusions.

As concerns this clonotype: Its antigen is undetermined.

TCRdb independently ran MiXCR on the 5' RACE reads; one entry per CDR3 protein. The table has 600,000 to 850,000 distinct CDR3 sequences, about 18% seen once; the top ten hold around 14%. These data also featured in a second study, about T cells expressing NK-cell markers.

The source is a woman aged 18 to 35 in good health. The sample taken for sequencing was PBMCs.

CDR3 coding DNA: TGTGCCAGCAGTTTAGCCACGGGGCAGCCCCAGCATTTT. Amino acids: CASSLATGQPQHF. The J gene is TRBJ1-5, the V gene TRBV12-3 or TRBV12-4, with D uncertain. The CDR3 contains 13 residues. The V gene lost 0 bases and the J gene lost 7 bases, with 7 bases spanning the gap.